Below, 9 T cell receptor beta chains from the same sample are listed, as sequenced in a study of radiation and T cells in renal cell carcinoma. Time point meaning: blood 4 weeks post-SBRT, at nephrectomy. Indicated treatment: 15 Gy SBRT to primary tumor, nephrectomy 4 weeks later. Method: immunoSEQ multiplex PCR; TCRdb's copy keeps in-frame clones and lacks some. Among about 77,000 clones, 70% to 90% were seen once, and the ten largest hold approximately 2.3%. Material: blood, obtained from a patient whose treatment included radiotherapy and nephrectomy. The receptors come from a woman aged 60 to 75 with renal cell carcinoma.

The chain couples TRBV7-2 to TRBJ1-5; weak D call: TRBD1 (6 bases). Germline CDR1 is SGHTA and CDR2 is FQGNSA. The CDR3 spans 16 residues. V was cut by 5 bases and J by 0 bases, with 14 bases left in between. The DNA of the CDR3 is TGTGCCAGCAGCGGACAACAGGGATATAGCAATCAGCCCCAGCATTTT. As protein: CASSGQQGYSNQPQHF.

This chain connects TRBV10-1 to TRBJ2-2, with D hard to call. Germline-derived CDR1 and CDR2 are WNHNN and SYGVQD (reference sequence). The CDR3 spans 14 residues. The germline V and J ends were trimmed by 5 bases and 0 bases, with 7 bases remaining between them. CDR3: CASSPFANTGELFF. CDR3 DNA: TGCGCCAGCAGTCCCTTCGCGAACACCGGGGAGCTGTTTTTT.

The rearrangement links TRBV6-1 to TRBJ2-1, with 11 nucleotides matching TRBD1. Germline trimming cut 9 bases from V and 6 bases from J; bases unmatched to any gene: 7. Looked up from germline, CDR1 is MNHNS and CDR2 is SASEGT. The length of the CDR3 is 14 residues. This CDR3 is CASCRDRGTNEQFF. The DNA of the CDR3 is TGTGCCAGTTGTCGGGACAGGGGGACCAATGAGCAGTTCTTC.

The CDR3 reads CASSVREASYNEQFF. The CDR3 region has the DNA TGTGCCAGCAGTGTGCGGGAGGCTTCCTACAATGAGCAGTTCTTC. V usage is TRBV2 and J usage is TRBJ2-1, with 8 positions matching TRBD2. The J segment lost 1 base and the V segment lost 4 bases, leaving 3 bases of the junction unmatched. The length of the CDR3 is 15 residues. Germline V gene sequence: CDR1 SNHLY, CDR2 FYNNEI.

A single count supports this clone. The V call is TRBV4-1, the J call TRBJ2-3; 7 bases agree with TRBD1. Germline trimming cut 1 base from V and 7 bases from J; bases unmatched to any gene: 14. This CDR3 comprises 17 residues. Germline V CDR1 and CDR2: MGHRA, YSYEKL. The CDR3 DNA reads TGCGCCAGCAGCCAAGGAAGGGGGCGCCGAGTGGAAAATACGCAGTATTTT. Translated, it gives CASSQGRGRRVENTQYF.

The gene calls are TRBV2 and TRBJ2-7, with D possibly matching TRBD1 (6 bases). The CDR3 is made up of 15 amino acids. Germline V lookup: CDR1 SNHLY, CDR2 FYNNEI. Trimming pared 5 bases from V and 5 bases from J, leaving 19 bases between. The CDR3 DNA sequence: TGTGCCAGCAGTTTGGGGCTGGGGGCCGGGGACGAGCAGTACTTC. Translation gives CASSLGLGAGDEQYF.

V is TRBV7-9 and J is TRBJ1-6; maybe TRBD1 (5 bases). The CDR3 covers 14 residues. Deletions cut 1 base from V and 14 bases from J, with 15 bases between. Germline lookup yields CDR1 SEHNR and CDR2 FQNEAQ (reference sequence). CDR3 DNA sequence: TGTGCCAGCAGCTTAGGAGGGGACGATCGGGCCCTCCACTTT. Translated, it gives CASSLGGDDRALHF.

This clone was seen more than once but under ten times. This chain connects TRBV7-9 to TRBJ2-5; D remains unclear. The CDR3 is 13 residues long. Germline V CDR1 and CDR2: SEHNR, FQNEAQ (reference sequence). V was clipped by 2 bases and J by 2 bases, with 6 bases between them. The CDR3 reads CASSLNIQETQYF. CDR3 nucleotide sequence: TGTGCCAGCAGCTTAAATATTCAAGAGACCCAGTACTTC.

This clone was detected only a few times. The chain uses TRBV7-9 and TRBJ2-1; 10 nucleotides align to TRBD2. V trimming: 5 bases; J trimming: 1 base; junction bases outside the gene matches: 5. Per germline, CDR1 SEHNR and CDR2 FQNEAQ (reference sequence). CDR3 length: 16 residues. CDR3 region: CASSPTSGDSYNEQFF. CDR3 nucleotides: TGTGCCAGCAGCCCAACTAGCGGGGATTCCTACAATGAGCAGTTCTTC.